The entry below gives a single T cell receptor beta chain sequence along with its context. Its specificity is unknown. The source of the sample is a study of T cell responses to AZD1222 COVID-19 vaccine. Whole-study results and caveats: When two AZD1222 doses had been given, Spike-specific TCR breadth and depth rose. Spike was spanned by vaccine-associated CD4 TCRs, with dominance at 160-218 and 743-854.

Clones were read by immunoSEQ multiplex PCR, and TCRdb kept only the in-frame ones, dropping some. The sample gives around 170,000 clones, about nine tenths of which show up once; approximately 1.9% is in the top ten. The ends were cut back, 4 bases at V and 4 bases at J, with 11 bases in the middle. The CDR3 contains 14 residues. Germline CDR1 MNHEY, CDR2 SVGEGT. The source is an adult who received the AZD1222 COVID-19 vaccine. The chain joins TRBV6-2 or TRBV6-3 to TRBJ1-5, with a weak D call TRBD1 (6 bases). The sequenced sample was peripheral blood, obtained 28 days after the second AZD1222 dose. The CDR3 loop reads CASSSLGGNQPQHF. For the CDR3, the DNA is TGTGCCAGCAGTTCTTTAGGGGGAAATCAGCCCCAGCATTTT.